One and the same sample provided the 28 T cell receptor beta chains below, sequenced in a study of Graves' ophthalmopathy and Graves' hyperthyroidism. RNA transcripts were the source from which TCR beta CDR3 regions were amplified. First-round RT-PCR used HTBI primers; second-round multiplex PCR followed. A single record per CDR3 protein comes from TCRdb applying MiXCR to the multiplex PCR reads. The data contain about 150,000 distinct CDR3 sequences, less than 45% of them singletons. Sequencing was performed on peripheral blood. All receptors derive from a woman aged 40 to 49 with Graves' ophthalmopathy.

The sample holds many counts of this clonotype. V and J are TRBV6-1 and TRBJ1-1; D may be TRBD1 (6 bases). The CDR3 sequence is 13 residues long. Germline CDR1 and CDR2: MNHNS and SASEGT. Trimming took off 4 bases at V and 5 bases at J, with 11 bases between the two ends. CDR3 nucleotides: TGTGCCAGCAGTGCCCAGCAGGGGACTGAAGCTTTCTTT. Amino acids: CASSAQQGTEAFF.

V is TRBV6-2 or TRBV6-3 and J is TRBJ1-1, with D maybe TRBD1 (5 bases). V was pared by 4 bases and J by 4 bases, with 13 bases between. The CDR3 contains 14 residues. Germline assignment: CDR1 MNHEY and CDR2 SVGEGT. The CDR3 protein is CASSLWGLGTEAFF. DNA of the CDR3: TGTGCCAGCAGTTTATGGGGGTTGGGCACTGAAGCTTTCTTT.

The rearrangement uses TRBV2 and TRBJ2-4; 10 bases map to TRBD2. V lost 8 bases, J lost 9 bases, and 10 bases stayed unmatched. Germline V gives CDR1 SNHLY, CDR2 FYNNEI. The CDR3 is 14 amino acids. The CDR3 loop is CASQRLAGVAIQYF. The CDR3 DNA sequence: TGTGCCAGCCAAAGGCTAGCGGGAGTAGCCATTCAGTACTTC.

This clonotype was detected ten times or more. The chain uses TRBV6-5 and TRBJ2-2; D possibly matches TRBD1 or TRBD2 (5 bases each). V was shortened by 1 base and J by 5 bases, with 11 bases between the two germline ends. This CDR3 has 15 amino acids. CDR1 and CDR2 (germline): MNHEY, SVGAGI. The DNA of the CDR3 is TGTGCCAGCAGTTACTTTGCAGGGAGAACCGGGGAGCTGTTTTTT. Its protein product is CASSYFAGRTGELFF.

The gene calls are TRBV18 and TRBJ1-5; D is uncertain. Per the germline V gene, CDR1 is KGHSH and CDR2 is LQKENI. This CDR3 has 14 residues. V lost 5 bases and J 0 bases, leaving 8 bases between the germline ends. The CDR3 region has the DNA TGTGCCAGCTCAAGTAGGGATAGCAATCAGCCCCAGCATTTT. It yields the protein CASSSRDSNQPQHF.

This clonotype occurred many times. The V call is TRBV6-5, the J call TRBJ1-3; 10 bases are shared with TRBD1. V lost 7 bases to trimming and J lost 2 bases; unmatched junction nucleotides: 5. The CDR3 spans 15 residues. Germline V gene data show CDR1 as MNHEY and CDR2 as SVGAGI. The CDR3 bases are TGTGCCAGCAAGGACGACAGGGGGCCTGGAAACACCATATATTTT. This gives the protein CASKDDRGPGNTIYF.

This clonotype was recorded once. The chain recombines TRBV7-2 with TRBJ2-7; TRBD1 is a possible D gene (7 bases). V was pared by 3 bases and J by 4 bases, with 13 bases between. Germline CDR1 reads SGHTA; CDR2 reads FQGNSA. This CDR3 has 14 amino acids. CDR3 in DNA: TGTGCCAGCAGCTTTTCAGGGGGGAGATACGAGCAGTACTTC. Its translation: CASSFSGGRYEQYF.

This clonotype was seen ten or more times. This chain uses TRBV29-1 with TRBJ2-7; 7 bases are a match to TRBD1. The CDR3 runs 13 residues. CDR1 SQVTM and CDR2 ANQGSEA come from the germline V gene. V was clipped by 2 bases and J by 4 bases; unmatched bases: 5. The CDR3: CSVERTGGYEQYF. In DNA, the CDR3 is TGCAGCGTTGAACGGACAGGAGGATACGAGCAGTACTTC.

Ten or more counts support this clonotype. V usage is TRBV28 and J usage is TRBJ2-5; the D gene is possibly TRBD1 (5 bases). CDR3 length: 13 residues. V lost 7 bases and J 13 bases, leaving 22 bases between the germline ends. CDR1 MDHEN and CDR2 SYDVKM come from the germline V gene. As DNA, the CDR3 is TGTGCCAGCAACCTTGGCAGGGTGAGCCCCCCGTACTTC. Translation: CASNLGRVSPPYF. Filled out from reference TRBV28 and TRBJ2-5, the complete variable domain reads DVKVTQSSRYLVKRTGEKVFLECVQDMDHENMFWYRQDPGLGLRLIYFSYDVKMKEKGDIPEGYSVSREKKERFSLILESASTNQTSMYLCASNLGRVSPPYFGPGTRLLVL.

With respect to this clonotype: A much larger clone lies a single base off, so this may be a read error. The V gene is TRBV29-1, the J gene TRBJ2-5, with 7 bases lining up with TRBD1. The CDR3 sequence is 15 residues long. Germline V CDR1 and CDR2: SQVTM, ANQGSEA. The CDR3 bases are TGCGGCGTTTTCCCCCAGGGGGAGTACCAAGAGACCCAGTACTTC. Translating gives CGVFPQGEYQETQYF.

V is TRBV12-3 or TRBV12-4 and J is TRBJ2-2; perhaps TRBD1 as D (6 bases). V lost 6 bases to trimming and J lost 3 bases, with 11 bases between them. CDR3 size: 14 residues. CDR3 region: CASRLNRDTGELFF. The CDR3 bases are TGTGCCAGCAGGCTCAACAGGGACACCGGGGAGCTGTTTTTT.

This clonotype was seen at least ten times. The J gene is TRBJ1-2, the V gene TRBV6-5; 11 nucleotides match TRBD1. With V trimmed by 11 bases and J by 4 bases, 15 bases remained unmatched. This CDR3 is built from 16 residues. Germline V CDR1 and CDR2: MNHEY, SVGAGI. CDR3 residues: CAAKGAGTGGSYGYTF. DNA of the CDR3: TGTGCCGCAAAAGGGGCCGGGACAGGGGGTTCCTATGGCTACACCTTC.

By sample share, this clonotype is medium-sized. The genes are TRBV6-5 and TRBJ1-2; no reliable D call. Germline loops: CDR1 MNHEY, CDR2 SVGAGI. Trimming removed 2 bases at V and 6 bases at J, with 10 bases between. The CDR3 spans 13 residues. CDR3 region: CASSYRYLDGYTF. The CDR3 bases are TGTGCCAGCAGTTACCGCTATTTGGATGGCTACACCTTC.

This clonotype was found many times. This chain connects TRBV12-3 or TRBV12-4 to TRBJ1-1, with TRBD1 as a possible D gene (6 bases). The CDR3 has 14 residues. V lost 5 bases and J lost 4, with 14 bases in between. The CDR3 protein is CASSPQQGITEAFF. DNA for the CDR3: TGTGCCAGCAGTCCTCAACAGGGCATCACTGAAGCTTTCTTT.

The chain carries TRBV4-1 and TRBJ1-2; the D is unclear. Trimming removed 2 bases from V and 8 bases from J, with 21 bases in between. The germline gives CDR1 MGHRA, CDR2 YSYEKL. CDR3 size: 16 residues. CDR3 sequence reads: CASSQSLLYAPEGYTF. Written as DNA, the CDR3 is TGCGCCAGCAGCCAATCTCTTTTGTACGCCCCGGAAGGCTACACCTTC.

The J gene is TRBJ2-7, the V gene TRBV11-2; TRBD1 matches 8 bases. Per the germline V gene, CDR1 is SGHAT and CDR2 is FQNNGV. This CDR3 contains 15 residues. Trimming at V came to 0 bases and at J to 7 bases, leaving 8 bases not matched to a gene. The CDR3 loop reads CASSLDQGAMWEQYF. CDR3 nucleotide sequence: TGTGCCAGCAGCTTAGATCAGGGGGCGATGTGGGAGCAGTACTTC.

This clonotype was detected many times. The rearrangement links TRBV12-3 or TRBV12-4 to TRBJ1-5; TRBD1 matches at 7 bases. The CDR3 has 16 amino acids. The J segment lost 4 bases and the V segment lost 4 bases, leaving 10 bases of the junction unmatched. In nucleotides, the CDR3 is TGTGCCAGCAGTTCAGTGACAGGGAGAAGAAATCAGCCCCAGCATTTT. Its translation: CASSSVTGRRNQPQHF.

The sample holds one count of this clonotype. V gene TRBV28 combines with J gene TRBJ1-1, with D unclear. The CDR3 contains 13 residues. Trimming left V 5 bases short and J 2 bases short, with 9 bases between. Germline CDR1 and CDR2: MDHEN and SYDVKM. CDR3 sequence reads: CASSRLPNTEAFF. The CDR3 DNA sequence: TGTGCCAGCAGTCGTCTCCCTAACACTGAAGCTTTCTTT.

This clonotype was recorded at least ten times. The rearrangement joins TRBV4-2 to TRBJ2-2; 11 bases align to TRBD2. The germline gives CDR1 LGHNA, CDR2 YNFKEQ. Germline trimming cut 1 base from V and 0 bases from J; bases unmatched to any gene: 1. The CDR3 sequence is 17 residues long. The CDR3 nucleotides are TGTGCCAGCAGCCAAGGGACTAGCGGGTCGAACACCGGGGAGCTGTTTTTT. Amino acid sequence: CASSQGTSGSNTGELFF.

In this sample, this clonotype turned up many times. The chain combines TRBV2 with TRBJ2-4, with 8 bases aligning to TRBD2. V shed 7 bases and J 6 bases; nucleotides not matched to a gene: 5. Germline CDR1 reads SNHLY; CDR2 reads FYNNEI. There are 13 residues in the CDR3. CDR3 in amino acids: CASTTGGGNIQYF. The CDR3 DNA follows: TGTGCCAGCACCACGGGGGGGGGAAACATTCAGTACTTC.

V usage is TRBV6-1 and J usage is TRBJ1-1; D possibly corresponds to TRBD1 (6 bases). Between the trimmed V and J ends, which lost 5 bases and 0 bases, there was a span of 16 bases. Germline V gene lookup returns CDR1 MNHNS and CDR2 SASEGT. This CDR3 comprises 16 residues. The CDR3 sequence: CASSLGGGLLNTEAFF. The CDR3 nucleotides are TGTGCCAGCAGTCTCGGAGGGGGGCTCTTGAACACTGAAGCTTTCTTT.

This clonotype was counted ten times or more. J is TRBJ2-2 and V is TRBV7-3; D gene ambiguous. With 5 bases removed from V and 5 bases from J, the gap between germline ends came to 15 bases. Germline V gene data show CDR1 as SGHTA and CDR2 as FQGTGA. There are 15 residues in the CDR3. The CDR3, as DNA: TGTGCCAGCAGCCTTAGTCTAGGCGGAACCGGGGAGCTGTTTTTT. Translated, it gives CASSLSLGGTGELFF.

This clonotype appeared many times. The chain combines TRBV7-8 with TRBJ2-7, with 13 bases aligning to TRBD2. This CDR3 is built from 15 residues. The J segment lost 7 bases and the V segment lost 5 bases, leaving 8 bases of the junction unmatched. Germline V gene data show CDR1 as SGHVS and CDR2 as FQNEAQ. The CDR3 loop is CASSRGLAGAAEQYF. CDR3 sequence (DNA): TGTGCCAGCAGCCGTGGACTAGCGGGAGCAGCTGAGCAGTACTTC.

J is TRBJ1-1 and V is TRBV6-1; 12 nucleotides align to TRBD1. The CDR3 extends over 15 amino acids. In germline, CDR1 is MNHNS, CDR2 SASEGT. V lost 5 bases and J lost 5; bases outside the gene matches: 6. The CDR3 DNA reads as TGTGCCAGCAGTCCAGGGACAGGGGGCGGGACTGAAGCTTTCTTT. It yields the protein CASSPGTGGGTEAFF.

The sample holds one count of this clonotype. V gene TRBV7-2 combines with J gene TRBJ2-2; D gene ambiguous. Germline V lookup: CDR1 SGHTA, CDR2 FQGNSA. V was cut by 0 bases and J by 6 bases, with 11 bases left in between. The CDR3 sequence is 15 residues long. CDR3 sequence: CASSLALASAGELFF. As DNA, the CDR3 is TGTGCCAGCAGCTTAGCGTTAGCCTCCGCCGGGGAGCTGTTTTTT.

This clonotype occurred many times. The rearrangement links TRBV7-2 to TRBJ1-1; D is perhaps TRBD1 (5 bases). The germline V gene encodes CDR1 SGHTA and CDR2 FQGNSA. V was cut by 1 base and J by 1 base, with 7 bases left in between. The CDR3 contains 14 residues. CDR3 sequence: CASSLDGGNTEAFF. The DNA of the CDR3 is TGTGCCAGCAGCTTAGACGGGGGGAACACTGAAGCTTTCTTT.

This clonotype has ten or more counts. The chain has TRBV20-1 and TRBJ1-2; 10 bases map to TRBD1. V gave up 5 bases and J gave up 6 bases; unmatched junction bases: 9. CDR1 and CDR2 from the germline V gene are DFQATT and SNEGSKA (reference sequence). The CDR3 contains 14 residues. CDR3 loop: CSALRTGGADGYTF. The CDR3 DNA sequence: TGCAGTGCTCTTAGGACAGGGGGTGCCGATGGCTACACCTTC.

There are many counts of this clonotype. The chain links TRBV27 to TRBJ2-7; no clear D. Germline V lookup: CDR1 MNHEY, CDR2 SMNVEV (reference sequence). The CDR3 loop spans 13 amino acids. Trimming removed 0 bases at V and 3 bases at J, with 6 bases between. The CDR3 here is CASSLSGFYEQYF. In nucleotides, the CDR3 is TGTGCCAGCAGTTTATCGGGGTTCTACGAGCAGTACTTC.